This TCR beta chain was recorded in a study of T cell changes during pregnancy in multiple sclerosis. The data were produced by immunoSEQ multiplex PCR, yet TCRdb's version contains in-frame clones alone and is incomplete. Of tens of thousands of clones in the sample, roughly 93% are singletons; the top ten hold about 4%. The CDR3 runs 19 residues. V lost 5 bases, J lost 4 bases, and 21 bases stayed unmatched. From germline, CDR1 is SEHNR and CDR2 FQNEAQ (reference sequence). This specimen was CD8+ T cells from peripheral blood mononuclear cells, taken in the second trimester of pregnancy. This receptor was obtained from a female donor with multiple sclerosis, enrolled in a pregnancy study. This rearrangement joins TRBV7-9 to TRBJ2-3; TRBD1 matches 7 bases. The CDR3 sequence: CASSRTADRHEVGPDTQYF. CDR3 sequence (DNA): TGTGCCAGCAGCCGAACGGCGGACAGGCATGAGGTGGGGCCAGATACGCAGTATTTT.